This entry lists 30 T cell receptor beta chains sequenced from one sample in a study of T cells in Graves' hyperthyroidism and ophthalmopathy. It was RNA transcripts that yielded the amplified TCR beta CDR3 regions. In the first-round RT-PCR of the TCR CDR3, the HTBI primer set was used. A single record per CDR3 protein comes from TCRdb applying MiXCR to the multiplex PCR reads. The sample has hundreds of thousands of distinct CDR3 sequences, around 16% seen once. Material for sequencing was blood. These receptors were obtained from a woman aged 40 to 50 with Graves' ophthalmopathy.

The sample holds many counts of this clonotype. The chain recombines TRBV20-1 with TRBJ1-5; D remains unclear. The V gene's germline CDR1 is DFQATT and CDR2 SNEGSKA (reference sequence). Trimming took 0 bases from V and 5 from J, leaving 17 bases between them. The CDR3 sequence is 16 residues long. This CDR3 reads CSARERQIVEYQPQHF. CDR3 in DNA: TGCAGTGCTAGAGAAAGGCAAATAGTCGAGTATCAGCCCCAGCATTTT.

This clonotype appeared a few times. The chain employs TRBV20-1 and TRBJ2-1, with TRBD2 identical over 11 bases. V dropped 1 base and J dropped 6; count of bases not matched to a gene: 11. The CDR3 extends over 17 amino acids. Per the germline V gene, CDR1 is DFQATT and CDR2 is SNEGSKA (reference sequence). In DNA, the CDR3 is TGCAGTGCTAGAGGTGGTAGCGGGGGGGCTCGGTTCAATGAGCAGTTCTTC. Protein sequence: CSARGGSGGARFNEQFF.

This clonotype was seen many times. The chain joins TRBV2 to TRBJ2-5; D is perhaps TRBD1 or TRBD2 (5 bases each). CDR3 size: 12 residues. Trimming removed 3 bases at V and 5 bases at J, with 7 bases between. The germline gives CDR1 SNHLY, CDR2 FYNNEI. CDR3 region: CASSEGVETQYF. CDR3 coding DNA: TGTGCCAGCAGTGAGGGGGTGGAGACCCAGTACTTC.

Many counts were recorded for this clonotype. The chain couples TRBV20-1 to TRBJ2-7; 11 positions agree with TRBD2. V shed 4 bases, J shed 3 bases, and the junction held 8 bases outside the gene matches. Germline CDR1 DFQATT, CDR2 SNEGSKA (reference sequence). The CDR3 loop spans 15 amino acids. CDR3 coding DNA: TGCAGTGCTACAAGCCTAGCGGGAGGTCGCTACGAGCAGTACTTC. This translates into CSATSLAGGRYEQYF.

Note on this clonotype: The junction does not match germline at one end; this may be a read error. The chain links TRBV6-2 or TRBV6-3 to TRBJ2-2; tentative D call: TRBD2 (6 bases). Germline lookup yields CDR1 MNHEY and CDR2 SVGEGT. The CDR3 covers 16 residues. The CDR3 sequence: CASSFGTHTNTRELFF. The CDR3 nucleotides are TGTGCCAGCAGCTTCGGGACTCATACGAACACCAGGGAGCTGTTTTTT.

The sample holds a few counts of this clonotype. The V and J genes are TRBV12-3 or TRBV12-4 and TRBJ2-1, with D possibly TRBD2 on 5 matching bases. The CDR3 sequence is 15 residues long. V was cut by 3 bases and J by 6 bases, with 15 bases left in between. The CDR3 DNA follows: TGTGCCAGCAGTTTGTCAACTAGGTGGTCCAATGAGCAGTTCTTC. Encoded protein: CASSLSTRWSNEQFF.

This clonotype was seen repeatedly, ten times or more. V and J are TRBV10-2 and TRBJ2-5; D is perhaps TRBD1 (5 bases). The CDR3 is 15 residues long. The germline V gene encodes CDR1 WSHSY and CDR2 SAAADI. Trimming left V 5 bases short and J 1 base short, with 14 bases between. The CDR3 sequence: CASSRTFLAQETQYF. In DNA, the CDR3 is TGCGCCAGCAGTCGGACATTCCTCGCCCAAGAGACCCAGTACTTC.

This clonotype was found a few times. The chain couples TRBV30 to TRBJ2-1; D may be TRBD2 (6 bases). The germline gives CDR1 GTSNPN, CDR2 SVGIG (reference sequence). The CDR3 extends over 14 amino acids. V lost 0 bases to trimming and J lost 7 bases, with 13 bases between them. The CDR3 protein is CAWSVGLAPNEQFF. In DNA form, the CDR3 reads TGTGCCTGGAGTGTAGGGCTAGCGCCTAATGAGCAGTTCTTC.

The rearrangement joins TRBV20-1 to TRBJ2-7; TRBD2 agrees at 15 bases. This CDR3 has 14 residues. CDR1 is DFQATT and CDR2 is SNEGSKA in the germline V gene (reference sequence). CDR3 sequence reads: CGCPRTSGRGEQYF. Written as DNA, the CDR3 is TGCGGATGCCCTCGGACTAGCGGGAGGGGGGAGCAGTACTTC.

The sample holds many counts of this clonotype. The genes are TRBV12-3 or TRBV12-4 and TRBJ2-3; 7 bases line up with TRBD2. The CDR3 loop spans 13 amino acids. J gave up 3 bases and V 6 bases, and 3 bases lay outside the gene matches. The CDR3 nucleotides read TGTGCCAGCAGGGGGAGGGAAACAGATACGCAGTATTTT. Residues: CASRGRETDTQYF.

This clonotype has at least ten counts. V is TRBV28 and J is TRBJ2-7, with D perhaps matching TRBD1 or TRBD2 (5 bases each). Trimming pared 6 bases from V and 1 base from J, leaving 16 bases between. The germline gives CDR1 MDHEN, CDR2 SYDVKM. The CDR3 is 15 amino acids. The CDR3 spells CASRYRDLESYEQYF. The CDR3 DNA reads as TGTGCCAGCAGATACCGGGACCTGGAGTCCTACGAGCAGTACTTC.

This clonotype was recorded at least ten times. The V and J genes are TRBV6-1 and TRBJ1-2; no clear D gene. This CDR3 comprises 16 residues. The germline gives CDR1 MNHNS, CDR2 SASEGT. V was clipped by 7 bases and J by 0 bases, with 18 bases between them. As DNA, the CDR3 is TGTGCCAGCAATCCCACCCCAGTGGGAACTAACTATGGCTACACCTTC. Translated, it gives CASNPTPVGTNYGYTF.

This clonotype was counted once. One junction end disagrees with the germline gene, perhaps due to a read error. This chain links TRBV5-1 with TRBJ2-7, with 9 bases that match TRBD2. CDR1 is SGHRS and CDR2 is YFSETQ in the germline V gene. The CDR3 runs 16 residues. CDR3 coding DNA: TGTGCCAGCAGCTTACTTGGGCTAGCGGGACACTACGAGCAGTACTTC. Amino acid sequence: CASSLLGLAGHYEQYF.

This clonotype was seen many times. V usage is TRBV20-1 and J usage is TRBJ2-3; 8 nucleotides line up with TRBD2. The trim removed 0 bases at V and 5 bases at J, leaving 4 bases unmatched. The CDR3 consists of 14 residues. Germline CDR1 is DFQATT and CDR2 is SNEGSKA (reference sequence). The CDR3 bases are TGCAGTGCTAGAGATGGGCTAGCGGGAGATACGCAGTATTTT. Its protein is CSARDGLAGDTQYF.

This clonotype appeared many times. The V and J genes are TRBV29-1 and TRBJ1-1; TRBD1 aligns across 7 bases. Germline CDR1 reads SQVTM; CDR2 reads ANQGSEA. The CDR3 spans 13 residues. With V trimmed by 6 bases and J by 4 bases, 8 bases remained unmatched. DNA of the CDR3: TGCAGCGTATCGAGACAGGGCCTCACTGAAGCTTTCTTT. It is translated as CSVSRQGLTEAFF.

This clonotype has only a few counts. One junction end does not reproduce the germline sequence, and a read error may be involved. This chain links TRBV12-3 or TRBV12-4 with TRBJ1-1, with 9 nucleotides matching TRBD1. The CDR3 sequence is 18 residues long. In DNA form, the CDR3 reads TGTGCCTGCAGTCGCGTCTACGGGGACAGGGATATAGGCACTGAAGCTTTCTTT. It encodes CACSRVYGDRDIGTEAFF.

At least ten counts were recorded for this clonotype. The chain employs TRBV6-4 and TRBJ2-7, with 7 positions matching TRBD1. V shed 6 bases and J 0 bases; nucleotides not matched to a gene: 8. The CDR3 loop spans 15 amino acids. The germline V gene encodes CDR1 MRHNA and CDR2 SNTAGT. In DNA, the CDR3 is TGTGCCAGCAGCCTCCGACAGGGTAGCTCCTACGAGCAGTACTTC. This encodes CASSLRQGSSYEQYF.

This clonotype was observed a few times. This sequence joins TRBV28 and TRBJ2-7; 10 nucleotides agree with TRBD2. Germline CDR1 reads MDHEN; CDR2 reads SYDVKM. V lost 4 bases and J lost 3; bases outside the gene matches: 12. The CDR3 contains 17 residues. The CDR3 reads CASSSIDLGTSVYEQYF. CDR3 nucleotides: TGTGCCAGCAGTTCGATTGATCTAGGGACTAGCGTCTACGAGCAGTACTTC. Full variable domain (missing parts from reference TRBV28 and TRBJ2-7): DVKVTQSSRYLVKRTGEKVFLECVQDMDHENMFWYRQDPGLGLRLIYFSYDVKMKEKGDIPEGYSVSREKKERFSLILESASTNQTSMYLCASSSIDLGTSVYEQYFGPGTRLTVT.

Ten or more counts support this clonotype. The chain has TRBV11-2 and TRBJ2-4, with D uncertain. Germline assignment: CDR1 SGHAT and CDR2 FQNNGV. This CDR3 has 16 amino acids. V shed 4 bases and J shed 0 bases, with 13 bases lying between them. The CDR3 nucleotides are TGTGCCAGCAGCTCCCAAGCCCTTGGAGCCAAAAACATTCAGTACTTC. Encoded protein: CASSSQALGAKNIQYF.

In its sample, this clonotype was seen a few times. Written as DNA, the CDR3 is TGTGCCAGCCTTCGGCAGGAGAATGAAAAACTGTTTTTT. The encoded protein is CASLRQENEKLFF. The rearrangement links TRBV28 to TRBJ1-4; no clear D gene. The germline V gene has CDR1 MDHEN and CDR2 SYDVKM. With 8 bases removed from V and 5 bases from J, the gap between germline ends came to 12 bases. The CDR3 consists of 13 residues.

This clonotype was counted ten times or more. The chain recombines TRBV2 with TRBJ2-5; no firm D call. With 0 bases removed from V and 5 bases from J, the gap between germline ends came to 13 bases. This CDR3 is 15 amino acids long. Per the germline V gene, CDR1 is SNHLY and CDR2 is FYNNEI. The CDR3 coding sequence is TGTGCCAGCAGTGAAGCCTTCTCGCAGCTTGAGACCCAGTACTTC. Protein: CASSEAFSQLETQYF.

Many counts were recorded for this clonotype. The chain employs TRBV28 and TRBJ1-1; maybe TRBD1 (5 bases). The CDR3 length is 13 residues. Between the trimmed V and J ends, which lost 8 bases and 4 bases, there was a span of 14 bases. CDR1 is MDHEN and CDR2 is SYDVKM in the germline V gene. As DNA, the CDR3 is TGTGCCAGCTGGACGACAGTGGGCACTGAAGCTTTCTTT. Translated, it gives CASWTTVGTEAFF.

This clonotype was counted many times. The V and J genes are TRBV30 and TRBJ2-7; the D is unclear. Germline CDR1 and CDR2: GTSNPN and SVGIG (reference sequence). CDR3 length: 12 amino acids. The V and J ends lost 0 bases and 3 bases respectively, with 6 bases between them. CDR3 DNA sequence: TGTGCCTGGAGTGTATTGTTCTACGAGCAGTACTTC. Translating gives CAWSVLFYEQYF.

This clonotype has a handful of counts. This chain joins TRBV5-8 and TRBJ2-2; maybe TRBD1 (7 bases). Trimming pared 4 bases from V and 1 base from J, leaving 14 bases between. The CDR3 consists of 16 residues. From germline, CDR1 is SGHTS and CDR2 YDEGEE. The CDR3 nucleotides are TGTGCCAGCAGCCGACGGGGGACAGTGAACACCGGGGAGCTGTTTTTT. Its translation is CASSRRGTVNTGELFF.

The chain has TRBV5-1 and TRBJ2-3, with TRBD1 as a possible D gene (6 bases). Germline values: CDR1 SGHRS, CDR2 YFSETQ. The V and J ends lost 7 bases and 1 base respectively, with 13 bases between them. The CDR3 totals 14 residues. The CDR3 spells CASGLAGGTDTQYF. In nucleotides, the CDR3 is TGCGCCAGCGGGTTGGCAGGGGGCACAGATACGCAGTATTTT.

This clonotype has at least ten counts. The V and J genes are TRBV25-1 and TRBJ2-7, with D possibly being TRBD1 (6 bases). The CDR3 extends over 16 amino acids. The germline V gene encodes CDR1 MGHDK and CDR2 SYGVNS. Trimming cost V 5 bases and J 2 bases, with 19 bases left between them. For the CDR3, the DNA is TGTGCCAGCAGTAGCCGACAGGATCGCGGTACCTACGAGCAGTACTTC. It yields the protein CASSSRQDRGTYEQYF.

This clonotype showed up many times. The chain couples TRBV7-2 to TRBJ2-1; 7 nucleotides match TRBD1. With V trimmed by 3 bases and J by 7 bases, 6 bases remained unmatched. Per the germline V gene, CDR1 is SGHTA and CDR2 is FQGNSA. The CDR3 length is 14 residues. CDR3 sequence: CASSLGQRLNEQFF. In nucleotides, the CDR3 is TGTGCCAGCAGCTTGGGACAGAGGCTGAATGAGCAGTTCTTC. Full variable domain (rest looked up from reference TRBV7-2 and TRBJ2-1): GAGVSQSPSNKVTEKGKDVELRCDPISGHTALYWYRQSLGQGLEFLIYFQGNSAPDKSGLPSDRFSAERTGGSVSTLTIQRTQQEDSAVYLCASSLGQRLNEQFFGPGTRLTVL.

This clonotype turned up a few times. The chain employs TRBV12-3 or TRBV12-4 and TRBJ2-3, with D tentatively TRBD2 (6 bases). This CDR3 region has 17 residues. Trimming took 1 base from V and 1 from J, leaving 15 bases between them. This CDR3 reads CASSLGSGVVGTDTQYF. CDR3 nucleotides: TGTGCCAGCAGTTTAGGGTCGGGGGTTGTGGGCACAGATACGCAGTATTTT.

This clonotype was seen many times. This chain connects TRBV7-6 to TRBJ2-5; either TRBD1 or TRBD2 may fit D (5 bases each). This CDR3 is 14 amino acids long. Deletions cut 0 bases from V and 5 bases from J, with 10 bases between. Germline lookup yields CDR1 SGHVS and CDR2 FNYEAQ. The CDR3 DNA reads TGTGCCAGCAGCTTAGCGCTGTGGGGGGAGACCCAGTACTTC. This gives the protein CASSLALWGETQYF.

This clonotype was observed at least ten times. The V gene is TRBV20-1, the J gene TRBJ2-1; D gene ambiguous. Trimming left V 4 bases short and J 5 bases short, with 12 bases between. The CDR3 covers 13 residues. Germline CDR1 and CDR2: DFQATT and SNEGSKA (reference sequence). Here the CDR3 reads CSANLISDNEQFF. The CDR3 DNA reads as TGCAGTGCTAACCTTATCAGTGACAATGAGCAGTTCTTC.